One and the same sample provided the 8 T cell receptor beta chains below, sequenced in a study of blood T cells in healthy people across ages. Then a second PCR, running roughly 7 to 11 cycles, was carried out with a sample-barcoded 5' primer and a J-beta primer mix. TCRdb re-called the 5' RACE reads with MiXCR, one entry per CDR3 protein. Of some 1.7 million distinct CDR3 sequences in the sample, roughly 27% were seen once. The sequencing input was blood. These receptors all stem from a woman in her twenties or thirties in good health.

J is TRBJ1-2 and V is TRBV12-5, with 7 positions matching TRBD1. Germline V lookup: CDR1 LGHNT, CDR2 FRNRAP. The junction had 8 bases not matched to a gene; V was cut back by 3 bases and J by 1 base. The CDR3 loop spans 16 amino acids. DNA for the CDR3: TGTGCTAGTGGTTTACCTAAGACAGGGCATAACTATGGCTACACCTTC. This codes for CASGLPKTGHNYGYTF.

Many counts were recorded for this clonotype. The V gene is TRBV29-1, the J gene TRBJ1-2; D is unresolved. Trimming cost V 3 bases and J 8 bases, with 13 bases left between them. The length of the CDR3 is 12 residues. Germline CDR1 reads SQVTM; CDR2 reads ANQGSEA. CDR3 amino acids: CSVDRVPGGYTF. CDR3 in DNA: TGCAGCGTTGATCGCGTGCCGGGGGGCTACACCTTC.

This clonotype came up a few times. This chain uses TRBV6-1 with TRBJ2-1; weak D call: TRBD1 (6 bases). The CDR3 contains 14 residues. CDR1 and CDR2 (germline): MNHNS, SASEGT. Trimming removed 6 bases from V and 2 bases from J, with 11 bases in between. CDR3 in amino acids: CASRPGQTYNEQFF. In nucleotides, the CDR3 is TGTGCCAGCAGACCCGGACAGACCTACAATGAGCAGTTCTTC.

The rearrangement joins TRBV12-3 or TRBV12-4 to TRBJ2-5; TRBD1 matches at 8 bases. This CDR3 is 16 amino acids long. J gave up 7 bases and V 6 bases, and 16 bases lay outside the gene matches. The CDR3 reads CASSQQGGFRLGTQYF. For the CDR3, the DNA is TGTGCCAGCAGCCAACAGGGGGGCTTTCGTTTAGGGACCCAGTACTTC.

This chain uses TRBV7-2 with TRBJ2-1, with 9 bases lining up with TRBD1. The V segment lost 5 bases and the J segment 4 bases; nucleotides outside the gene matches: 9. Germline V gives CDR1 SGHTA, CDR2 FQGNSA. The CDR3 runs to 16 residues. DNA for the CDR3: TGTGCCAGCAGCACCCGGACAGGGGTTCAGTACAATGAGCAGTTCTTC. Translation gives CASSTRTGVQYNEQFF.

The rearrangement joins TRBV2 to TRBJ2-7, with a tentative D call TRBD2 (5 bases). V lost 7 bases to trimming and J lost 7 bases, with 14 bases between them. Germline CDR1 reads SNHLY; CDR2 reads FYNNEI. The CDR3 runs to 12 residues. CDR3 sequence: CASNEDFREQYF. CDR3 nucleotides: TGTGCCAGCAATGAGGACTTTAGAGAGCAGTACTTC.

The chain couples TRBV3-1 to TRBJ2-7; no reliable D call. The CDR3 runs to 11 residues. Germline lookup yields CDR1 LGHDT and CDR2 YNNKEL (reference sequence). V was clipped by 6 bases and J by 7 bases, with 10 bases between them. CDR3 residues: CASRSASEQYF. The DNA of the CDR3 is TGTGCCAGCAGGAGCGCGAGTGAGCAGTACTTC.

This clonotype was seen more than once but under ten times. The rearrangement links TRBV2 to TRBJ2-1, with D uncertain. With 9 bases removed from V and 6 bases from J, the gap between germline ends came to 12 bases. The CDR3 length is 12 residues. Germline V gene sequence: CDR1 SNHLY, CDR2 FYNNEI. In DNA, the CDR3 is TGTGCCAGTCTCCCGGCGGCCAATGAGCAGTTCTTC. Translating it yields CASLPAANEQFF.